Below, 18 T cell receptor beta chains from the same sample are listed, as sequenced in a study of cytomegalovirus exposure and HLA in healthy donors. Generated by immunoSEQ multiplex PCR, the TCRdb table keeps only in-frame clones and is missing some. This table holds about 84,000 clones, more than 75% found once. The sequenced sample was PBMCs. The receptors shown here come from a young man in good health and CMV-seronegative.

V and J are TRBV5-4 and TRBJ1-1, with 7 bases that match TRBD1. Germline V CDR1 and CDR2: SGHNT, YYREEE (reference sequence). The junction had 8 bases not matched to a gene; V was cut back by 5 bases and J by 4 bases. The CDR3 consists of 14 residues. CDR3 DNA: TGTGCCAGCAGTCCGGAGGGGGCATCCACTGAAGCTTTCTTT. This gives the protein CASSPEGASTEAFF. Complete variable domain (other parts from reference TRBV5-4 and TRBJ1-1): ETGVTQSPTHLIKTRGQQVTLRCSSQSGHNTVSWYQQALGQGPQFIFQYYREEENGRGNFPPRFSGLQFPNYSSELNVNALELDDSALYLCASSPEGASTEAFFGQGTRLTVV.

This clone was counted once. This rearrangement joins TRBV11-3 to TRBJ2-2; a weak D match, TRBD1 (5 bases). V was shortened by 4 bases and J by 4 bases, with 7 bases between the two germline ends. Germline CDR1 reads SGHNT; CDR2 reads YENEEA. This CDR3 has 13 residues. The CDR3 reads CASSSTATGELFF. The CDR3 nucleotides are TGTGCCAGCAGCTCGACAGCCACCGGGGAGCTGTTTTTT.

This clone has just a few counts. This chain uses TRBV19 with TRBJ1-6, with 9 bases fitting TRBD1. The length of the CDR3 is 15 residues. Trimming removed 10 bases from V and 7 bases from J; junction bases left unmatched: 11. CDR1 and CDR2 from the germline V gene are LNHDA and SQIVND (reference sequence). The CDR3 protein is CATGGTGGSNSPLHF. The CDR3 nucleotides read TGTGCCACCGGGGGTACAGGGGGCTCAAATTCACCCCTCCACTTT.

The V and J genes are TRBV7-9 and TRBJ1-6, with D possibly being TRBD1 (6 bases). The CDR3 length is 16 residues. V was pared by 1 base and J by 9 bases, with 16 bases between. Germline V gene lookup returns CDR1 SEHNR and CDR2 FQNEAQ (reference sequence). The CDR3, as DNA: TGTGCCAGCAGCTTAGGGACAGCCCAGTGGGGTTCACCCCTCCACTTT. Translating gives CASSLGTAQWGSPLHF.

The J gene is TRBJ2-5, the V gene TRBV5-1, with 7 bases lining up with TRBD2. This CDR3 has 15 residues. Germline V gene sequence: CDR1 SGHRS, CDR2 YFSETQ. V lost 4 bases, J lost 6 bases, and 12 bases stayed unmatched. The DNA for the CDR3 is TGCGCCAGCAGCGGGGGAGGGGAGACGAGGAAGACCCAGTACTTC. Amino acid sequence: CASSGGGETRKTQYF.

The genes are TRBV9 and TRBJ2-3; TRBD2 matches at 9 bases. CDR1 is SGDLS and CDR2 is YYNGEE in the germline V gene. With 0 bases clipped from V and 1 base from J, the junction kept 6 bases outside the gene matches. CDR3 length equals 17 residues. The CDR3 DNA reads TGTGCCAGCAGCGTAGGGGGCGGGGGGGCTGGCACAGATACGCAGTATTTT. This codes for CASSVGGGGAGTDTQYF.

This chain connects TRBV7-9 to TRBJ2-7; 7 bases agree with TRBD2. CDR3 length: 13 amino acids. Trimming at V came to 3 bases and at J to 7 bases, leaving 6 bases not matched to a gene. Germline V gene lookup returns CDR1 SEHNR and CDR2 FQNEAQ (reference sequence). The CDR3 nucleotides are TGTGCCAGCAGCTTGGGAGGGGTCGGGGAGCAGTACTTC. Its translation: CASSLGGVGEQYF.

The V gene is TRBV18, the J gene TRBJ1-5; 9 nucleotides agree with TRBD1. Germline lookup yields CDR1 KGHSH and CDR2 LQKENI. The CDR3 is 15 amino acids. J was trimmed by 6 bases and V by 6 bases; bases with no gene match: 9. The CDR3: CASSQDRGFGQPQHF. The CDR3, as DNA: TGTGCCAGCTCGCAGGACAGGGGTTTCGGTCAGCCCCAGCATTTT.

The chain is built from TRBV28 and TRBJ2-7, with TRBD1 identical over 8 bases. This CDR3 spans 15 amino acids. The germline gives CDR1 MDHEN, CDR2 SYDVKM. After removal of 7 bases from V and 4 bases from J, the junction contained 12 bases not matched to a gene. This chain's CDR3 is CASTTGTGSGYEQYF. CDR3 sequence (DNA): TGTGCCAGCACCACCGGGACAGGTAGTGGGTACGAGCAGTACTTC.

The V and J genes are TRBV7-9 and TRBJ2-3, with D possibly matching TRBD1 (8 bases). Germline V CDR1 and CDR2: SEHNR, FQNEAQ (reference sequence). This CDR3 spans 19 amino acids. CDR3 sequence (DNA): TGTGCTACTCAGCTTCGGGACAGGACTACTAGCGTTAGCACAGATACGCAGTATTTT. Its translation: CATQLRDRTTSVSTDTQYF.

This clone has a handful of counts. The V and J genes are TRBV7-8 and TRBJ2-1; 7 bases match TRBD2. Per germline, CDR1 SGHVS and CDR2 FQNEAQ. The CDR3 consists of 15 residues. V gave up 5 bases and J gave up 0 bases; unmatched junction bases: 4. The CDR3 loop reads CASSLSGVSYNEQFF. CDR3 bases: TGTGCCAGCAGCCTCAGCGGGGTCTCCTACAATGAGCAGTTCTTC.

The chain employs TRBV11-2 and TRBJ1-4; 7 bases are shared with TRBD1. Germline CDR1 reads SGHAT; CDR2 reads FQNNGV. The CDR3 has 16 residues. The V and J ends lost 3 bases and 2 bases, in that order; junction bases with no gene match: 6. Here the CDR3 DNA reads TGTGCCAGCAGCTTTACCCTAGGGGGCACTAATGAAAAACTGTTTTTT. Its translation is CASSFTLGGTNEKLFF.

The gene calls are TRBV15 and TRBJ1-4, with D possibly TRBD1 on 6 matching bases. The V gene's germline CDR1 is LNHNV and CDR2 YYDKDF (reference sequence). The V and J ends lost 5 bases and 4 bases respectively, with 11 bases between them. The CDR3 covers 14 residues. CDR3 bases: TGTGCCACCAGCGGAGGACAGTTTAATGAAAAACTGTTTTTT. Translated: CATSGGQFNEKLFF.

This sequence joins TRBV27 and TRBJ2-7; perhaps TRBD2 as D (5 bases). With 6 bases removed from V and 0 bases from J, the gap between germline ends came to 12 bases. Germline CDR1 is MNHEY and CDR2 is SMNVEV (reference sequence). The CDR3 runs 14 residues. CDR3 in DNA: TGTGCCAGCAGACAATCGGGGTTCTCCTACGAGCAGTACTTC. Protein sequence: CASRQSGFSYEQYF.

The chain carries TRBV7-8 and TRBJ2-5, with 9 bases that match TRBD1. Trimming cost V 5 bases and J 6 bases; bases outside gene matches: 10. Germline V lookup: CDR1 SGHVS, CDR2 FQNEAQ. The CDR3 has 15 amino acids. The CDR3 coding sequence is TGTGCCAGCAGCCCGATAGAGACAGGGGGGAAGACCCAGTACTTC. Protein: CASSPIETGGKTQYF.

The rearrangement uses TRBV10-1 and TRBJ2-2; 10 nucleotides align to TRBD2. Germline assignment: CDR1 WNHNN and CDR2 SYGVQD (reference sequence). This CDR3 is 16 amino acids long. Germline trimming cut 2 bases from V and 5 bases from J; bases unmatched to any gene: 5. The CDR3 region has the DNA TGCGCCAGCAGTGAGCTAGCGGGAGAAATAACCGGGGAGCTGTTTTTT. This gives the protein CASSELAGEITGELFF.

This clone appeared many times. V usage is TRBV5-1 and J usage is TRBJ1-6, with 9 bases fitting TRBD1. This CDR3 has 15 residues. Germline V gene lookup returns CDR1 SGHRS and CDR2 YFSETQ. V trimming: 4 bases; J trimming: 6 bases; junction bases outside the gene matches: 5. Written as DNA, the CDR3 is TGCGCCAGCAGCCTCGGGGACAGGGTTAATTCACCCCTCCACTTT. Translating it yields CASSLGDRVNSPLHF.

The chain employs TRBV6-5 and TRBJ2-5, with D possibly being TRBD2 (6 bases). The CDR3 is made up of 15 amino acids. The germline V gene has CDR1 MNHEY and CDR2 SVGAGI. Trimming pared 8 bases from V and 2 bases from J, leaving 18 bases between. The CDR3, as DNA: TGTGCCAGCTCCCGGGACGTTCGGGGGCAAGAGACCCAGTACTTC. It codes for CASSRDVRGQETQYF.